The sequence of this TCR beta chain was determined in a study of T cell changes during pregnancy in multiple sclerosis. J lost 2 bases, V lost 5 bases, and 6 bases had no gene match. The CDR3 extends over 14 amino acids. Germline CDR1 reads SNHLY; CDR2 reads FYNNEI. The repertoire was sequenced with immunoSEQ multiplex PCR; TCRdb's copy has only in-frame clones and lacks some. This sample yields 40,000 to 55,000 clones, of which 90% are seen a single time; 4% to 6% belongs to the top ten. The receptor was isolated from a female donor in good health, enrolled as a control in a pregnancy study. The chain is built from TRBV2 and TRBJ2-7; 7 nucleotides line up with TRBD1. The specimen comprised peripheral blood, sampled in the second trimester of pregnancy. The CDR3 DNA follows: TGTGCCAGCAGTCCCGGGACAGCGACCTACGAGCAGTACTTC. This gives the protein CASSPGTATYEQYF. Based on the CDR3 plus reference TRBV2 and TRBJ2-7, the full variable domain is EPEVTQTPSHQVTQMGQEVILRCVPISNHLYFYWYRQILGQKVEFLVSFYNNEISEKSEIFDDQFSVERPDGSNFTLKIRSTKLEDSAMYFCASSPGTATYEQYFGPGTRLTVT.